This T cell receptor beta chain originates from a study of beta chain features in type 1 diabetes. Study results and caveats: An over-representation of cells with high TCR expression could result from cDNA sequencing.

The CDR3 totals 12 residues. The germline gives CDR1 MDHEN, CDR2 SYDVKM. V was cut by 4 bases and J by 4 bases, with 7 bases left in between. The authors took one heparinised blood draw, averaging about 120 mL, from each donor. As to this clone: What it binds is unknown.

Every bit of the isolated RNA underwent reverse transcription, so sequencing read expressed TCRB transcripts. Naive, central memory and regulatory T cell samples came to a mean of approximately 4 million reads. Generated by immunoSEQ multiplex PCR, the TCRdb table keeps only in-frame clones and is missing some. In the table there are around 430,000 clones, about 29% of which are singletons. Material for sequencing was naive CD4+ T cells from blood. The chain recombines TRBV28 with TRBJ1-2; D remains unclear. The TCR sequence derives from a man aged 18 to 30 in good health. The CDR3 region is CASSSNIYGYTF. Here the CDR3 DNA reads TGTGCCAGCAGTTCGAATATCTATGGCTACACCTTC.